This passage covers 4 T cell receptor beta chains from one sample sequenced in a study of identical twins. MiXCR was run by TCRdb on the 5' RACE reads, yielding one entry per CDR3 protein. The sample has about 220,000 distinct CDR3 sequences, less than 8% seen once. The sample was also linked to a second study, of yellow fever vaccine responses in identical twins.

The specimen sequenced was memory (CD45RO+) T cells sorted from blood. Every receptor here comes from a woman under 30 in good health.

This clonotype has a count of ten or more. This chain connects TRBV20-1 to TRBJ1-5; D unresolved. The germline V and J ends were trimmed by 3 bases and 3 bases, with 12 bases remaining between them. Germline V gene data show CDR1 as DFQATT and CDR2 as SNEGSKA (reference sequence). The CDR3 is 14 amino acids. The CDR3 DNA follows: TGCAGTGCTAGCCCCACCGCCAACAATCAGCCCCAGCATTTT. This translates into CSASPTANNQPQHF.

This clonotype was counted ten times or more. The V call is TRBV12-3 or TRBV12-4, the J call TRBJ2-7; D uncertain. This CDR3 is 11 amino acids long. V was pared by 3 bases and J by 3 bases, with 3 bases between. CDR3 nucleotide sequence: TGTGCCAGCAGTTTTAACTACGAGCAGTACTTC. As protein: CASSFNYEQYF.

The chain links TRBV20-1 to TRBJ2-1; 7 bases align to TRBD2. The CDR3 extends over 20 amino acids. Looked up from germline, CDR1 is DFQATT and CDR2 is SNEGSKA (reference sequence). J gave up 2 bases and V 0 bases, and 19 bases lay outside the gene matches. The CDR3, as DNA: TGCAGTGCTAGAGAGATTGCCAAATCCCCTAGCGGAGCCACCTACAATGAGCAGTTCTTC. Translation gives CSAREIAKSPSGATYNEQFF.

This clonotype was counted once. CDR3 DNA: TGCTGCGCTAGTATTACTAGCGGGAGGCTCGCCTTTTACGAGCAGTACTTC. Protein product: CCASITSGRLAFYEQYF. This sequence joins TRBV20-1 and TRBJ2-7, with 12 bases lining up with TRBD2. CDR1 and CDR2 from the germline V gene are DFQATT and SNEGSKA (reference sequence). This CDR3 is 17 amino acids long.